These 7 T cell receptor beta chains were all obtained from the same sample, sequenced in a study of cytomegalovirus exposure and HLA in healthy donors. This PCR relied on a set of 60 Vbeta primers and 13 Jbeta primers. Only in-frame clones appear in the TCRdb table, and some are missing; sequencing was by immunoSEQ multiplex PCR. Here the sample spans 140,000 to 150,000 clones, approximately 80% being singletons. The sample consisted of PBMCs. The receptors were sampled from a woman aged 55-69 years in good health and CMV-seropositive.

The gene calls are TRBV19 and TRBJ2-1; TRBD2 matches at 13 bases. Germline CDR1 and CDR2: LNHDA and SQIVND (reference sequence). This CDR3 contains 15 residues. V dropped 8 bases and J dropped 12; count of bases not matched to a gene: 13. In nucleotides, the CDR3 is TGTGCCAGTCAGATACTAGCGGGAGGGCCAGGTGGGCAGTTCTTC. Residues: CASQILAGGPGGQFF.

The chain carries TRBV21-1 and TRBJ2-1; the tabulated D call, TRBD2, remains unverified against the DNA. TRBV21-1 is a documented pseudogene. This CDR3 region has 16 residues. The chain's CDR3 is CASSTTTSGRDNEQFF. For the CDR3, the DNA is TGTGCCAGCAGCACGACCACTAGCGGGAGGGACAATGAGCAGTTCTTC.

Written as DNA, the CDR3 is TGTGCCAGCAGCGCACGGGACAGGGGGCGATCTAACTATGGCTACACCTTC. As protein: CASSARDRGRSNYGYTF. V and J are TRBV7-9 and TRBJ1-2; 12 bases are shared with TRBD1. V trimming: 5 bases; J trimming: 0 bases; junction bases outside the gene matches: 7. The V gene's germline CDR1 is SEHNR and CDR2 FQNEAQ (reference sequence). This CDR3 spans 17 amino acids.

This chain links TRBV9 with TRBJ2-3; 8 nucleotides align to TRBD2. CDR1 is SGDLS, CDR2 YYNGEE, per germline. After removal of 4 bases from V and 5 bases from J, the junction contained 6 bases not matched to a gene. This CDR3 region has 14 residues. In nucleotides, the CDR3 is TGTGCCAGCAGCACCTCGGGAGGGAAAGATACGCAGTATTTT. It is translated as CASSTSGGKDTQYF.

The V gene is TRBV10-3, the J gene TRBJ2-2; 10 bases line up with TRBD1. The ends lost 6 bases at V and 3 bases at J; junction bases unmatched: 1. The CDR3 runs to 14 residues. The germline gives CDR1 ENHRY, CDR2 SYGVKD. Here the CDR3 DNA reads TGTGCCATCAGGGGGACAGGGGACACCGGGGAGCTGTTTTTT. It translates to CAIRGTGDTGELFF.

The V gene is TRBV4-1, the J gene TRBJ2-1, with 7 bases matching TRBD2. The germline V gene encodes CDR1 MGHRA and CDR2 YSYEKL. The CDR3 is 15 residues long. J was trimmed by 7 bases and V by 0 bases; bases with no gene match: 6. The CDR3 DNA sequence: TGCGCCAGCAGCCAAGAGTCGACTAGCATTAATGAGCAGTTCTTC. Translation: CASSQESTSINEQFF.

This chain uses TRBV4-1 with TRBJ1-2; TRBD1 might be the D (6 bases). V was shortened by 2 bases and J by 8 bases, with 15 bases between the two germline ends. Germline values: CDR1 MGHRA, CDR2 YSYEKL. The length of the CDR3 is 14 residues. The CDR3, as DNA: TGCGCCAGCAGCCAACTTTCAGGGGCGGAAGGCTACACCTTC. This gives the protein CASSQLSGAEGYTF.